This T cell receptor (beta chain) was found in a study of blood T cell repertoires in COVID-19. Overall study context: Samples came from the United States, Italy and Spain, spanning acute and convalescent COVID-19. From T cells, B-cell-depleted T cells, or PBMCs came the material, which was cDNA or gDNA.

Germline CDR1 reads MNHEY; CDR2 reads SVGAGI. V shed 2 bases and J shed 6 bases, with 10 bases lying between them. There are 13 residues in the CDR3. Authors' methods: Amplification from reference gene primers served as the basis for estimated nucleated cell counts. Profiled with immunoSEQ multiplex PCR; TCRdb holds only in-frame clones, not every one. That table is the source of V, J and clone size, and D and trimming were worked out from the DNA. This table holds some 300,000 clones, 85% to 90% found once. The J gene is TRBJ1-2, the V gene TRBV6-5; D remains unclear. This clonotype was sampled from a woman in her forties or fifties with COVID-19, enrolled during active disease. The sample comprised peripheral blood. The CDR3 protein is CASSYVQNHGYTF. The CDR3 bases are TGTGCCAGCAGTTACGTACAGAACCATGGCTACACCTTC.